The text below deals with one T cell receptor beta chain. Its recognized antigen is unknown. Per-nucleotide qualities are absent, and no much larger clonotype sits a single base away. This specimen comes from a study of graft-versus-host responses after intestinal transplantation (dated by TCRdb to about 2021). For the wider study: The transplants that recipients got were multivisceral, liver-intestinal, or isolated intestinal. Every recipient was given anti-thymocyte globulin induction, followed by about three years of maintenance tacrolimus and steroids. After intestinal transplantation, graft-versus-host and host-versus-graft alloreactive T cell clones in the graft, circulation and bone marrow were tracked using bulk TCR-beta CDR3 sequencing. To identify alloreactive clones, pre-transplant mixed lymphocyte reaction products were sequenced and then compared with unstimulated pre-transplant donor and recipient T cells. A cohort of around 25 intestinal transplant recipients, including one retransplant, was enrolled, and a few patients lacking pretransplant specimens were excluded. Donor T cell macrochimerism was defined as a peak of at least 4% donor T cells among recipient peripheral blood mononuclear cells. Instead of going to the commercial service, samples from a few later patients were sequenced in-house on an Illumina MiSeq and processed with MiXCR.

Reading the label with the study, this specimen's time point is: cells obtained before transplantation from donor or recipient. CD3+CD4+ and CD3+CD8+ populations were FACS-sorted from unstimulated pre-transplant donor and recipient cells taken from spleen or lymph nodes. According to the germline V gene, CDR1 reads MNHEY and CDR2 reads SVGAGI. There are 15 amino acids in the CDR3, from cysteine to phenylalanine inclusive. Solely the CDR3 DNA is kept, with 45 bases framed from the first base. The junction shows trimming of 5 bases on V and 0 bases on J, and the gene matches do not reach 6 bases of it. What the work shows at the level of the full study, not this receptor alone: The conclusions were limited by the relatively low number and heterogeneity of the intestinal transplant patients. High GvH to HvG T cell clonal ratios were observed in the allografts of patients with donor T cell macrochimerism. GvH clones were detected in recipient bone marrow, and some of these GvH clones were observed earlier in ileal mucosa or blood, consistent with an intestinal mucosal origin. Early after transplant, declines in HvG clones were associated with peak levels of circulating GvH clones.

Library prep was done by the immunoSEQ multiplex PCR assay. For most patients, genomic DNA was isolated using the Qiagen DNeasy Blood and Tissue Kit and was shipped frozen to Adaptive Biotechnologies for TCR sequencing. For most patients, genomic DNA was subjected to high-throughput TCR-beta CDR3 sequencing by Adaptive Biotechnologies. As for the authors' bioinformatics: TCR sequencing data for 15 to 20 patients were retrieved from Adaptive's ImmunoSEQ software; a few other patients were processed with MiXCR and VDJtools. To correct CD4 versus CD8 sorting errors, any sequence found in both subsets at a frequency ratio below 5:1 was removed. CDR3 nucleotide sequences shared between donor and recipient were removed because their origin could not be assigned. Alloreactive clones required at least 2-fold expansion over unstimulated cells and minimum CFSE-low frequency of 0.002% (template counts) or 0.001% (read counts). Clones detected in sequenced pre-transplant spleen, lymph node, or MLR CFSE-low populations of the donor or recipient were defined as mappable. The cumulative frequency of alloreactive clones was calculated as a percentage of all sequences, weighted by copy number. The immuneACCESS repertoire file appears here via TCRdb, limited to in-frame rearrangements. These files lack a portion of the clones; in checked studies, under half of the deficit traces to unresolved V genes, and the cause of the others is not known. V, J and clone size reflect that table, while D and trimming were determined from the DNA. Present in this sample are fewer than 110,000 clones, 93% of which were seen just once. Jointly, the top ten make up approximately 1% of the sample.

This clonotype originated in a human donor who received an intestinal transplant. The rearranged segments are TRBV6-5 and TRBJ1-1; the central 7 bases match TRBD1. The source material was unstimulated CD8+ T cells sorted from spleen or lymph node cells, sampled before intestinal transplant. The CDR3 here reads CASSTDRDLNTEAFF. The nucleotide sequence is TGTGCCAGCAGTACCGACAGGGACCTGAACACTGAAGCTTTCTTT.